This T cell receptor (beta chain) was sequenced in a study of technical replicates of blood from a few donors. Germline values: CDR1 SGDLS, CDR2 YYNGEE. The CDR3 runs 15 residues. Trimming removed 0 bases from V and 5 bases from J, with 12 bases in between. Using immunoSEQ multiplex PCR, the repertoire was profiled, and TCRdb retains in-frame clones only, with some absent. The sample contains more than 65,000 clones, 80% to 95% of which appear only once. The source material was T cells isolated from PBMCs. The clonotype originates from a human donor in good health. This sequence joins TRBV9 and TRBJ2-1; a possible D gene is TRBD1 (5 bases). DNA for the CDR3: TGTGCCAGCAGCGTAGGCTCACTGGGGCACAATGAGCAGTTCTTC. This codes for CASSVGSLGHNEQFF. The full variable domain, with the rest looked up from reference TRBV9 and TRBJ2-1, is DSGVTQTPKHLITATGQRVTLRCSPRSGDLSVYWYQQSLDQGLQFLIQYYNGEERAKGNILERFSAQQFPDLHSELNLSSLELGDSALYFCASSVGSLGHNEQFFGPGTRLTVL.